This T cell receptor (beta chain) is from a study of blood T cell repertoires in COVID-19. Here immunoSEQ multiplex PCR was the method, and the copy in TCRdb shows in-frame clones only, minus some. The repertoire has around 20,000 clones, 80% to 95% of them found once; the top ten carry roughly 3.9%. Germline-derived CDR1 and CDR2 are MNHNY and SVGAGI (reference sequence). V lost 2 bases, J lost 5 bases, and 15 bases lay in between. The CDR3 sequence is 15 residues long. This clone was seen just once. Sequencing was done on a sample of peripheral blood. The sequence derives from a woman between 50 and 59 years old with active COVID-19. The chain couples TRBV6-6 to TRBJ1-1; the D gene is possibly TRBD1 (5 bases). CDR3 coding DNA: TGTGCCAGCAGTTACCTTGGGCAGGGTCGAACTGAAGCTTTCTTT. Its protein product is CASSYLGQGRTEAFF.